This is a list of T cell receptor beta chains from one sample in a study of blood T cell repertoires in COVID-19. TCRdb keeps only in-frame clones here, not all; method: immunoSEQ multiplex PCR. This sample has approximately 300,000 clones; approximately 84% occur once, and the top ten carry approximately 14%. Sequencing was done on a sample of peripheral blood. The receptor set was obtained from a person aged 70 to 85 with COVID-19, enrolled during active disease. The CDR3 runs from the conserved cysteine through the conserved F or W. D genes are given only for firm matches. The size of a clone is reported for some rows only, either as once, few or many, or as a class for expanded clones.

j_call: TRBJ1-5
cdr3_length: 15
v_call: TRBV5-1
clone_size: NA
d_call: TRBD1
cdr3_nt: TGCGCCAGCAGCTTGGATGGACAGGGTGGGCAGCCCCAGCATTTT
cdr3_aa: CASSLDGQGGQPQHF

j_call: TRBJ2-5
cdr3_length: 12
v_call: TRBV7-2
clone_size: NA
d_call: NA
cdr3_nt: TGTGCCAGCAGCTTTGGTAGAGAGACCCAGTACTTC
cdr3_aa: CASSFGRETQYF

j_call: TRBJ1-3
cdr3_length: 17
v_call: TRBV6-7
clone_size: few
d_call: NA
cdr3_nt: TGTGCCAGCAGTTACCGAGAAGCAGGGGTCCTTGGAAACACCATATATTTT
cdr3_aa: CASSYREAGVLGNTIYF

j_call: TRBJ1-1
cdr3_length: 14
v_call: TRBV5-5
clone_size: NA
d_call: NA
cdr3_nt: TGTGCCAGCAGCCCCCGCCTCAGGAACACTGAAGCTTTCTTT
cdr3_aa: CASSPRLRNTEAFF

j_call: TRBJ1-2
cdr3_length: 15
v_call: TRBV9
clone_size: NA
d_call: NA
cdr3_nt: TGTGCCAGCAGCGCAACCGGGACACCTCACTATGGCTACACCTTC
cdr3_aa: CASSATGTPHYGYTF

j_call: TRBJ1-1
cdr3_length: 14
v_call: TRBV7-9
clone_size: NA
d_call: NA
cdr3_nt: TGTGCCAGCAGCCACGGACACGCGAACACTGAAGCTTTCTTT
cdr3_aa: CASSHGHANTEAFF

j_call: TRBJ1-1
cdr3_length: 14
v_call: TRBV19
clone_size: NA
d_call: NA
cdr3_nt: TGTGCCAGTACCCGACAGGTTCCCAACACTGAAGCTTTCTTT
cdr3_aa: CASTRQVPNTEAFF

j_call: TRBJ2-4
cdr3_length: 17
v_call: TRBV19
clone_size: NA
d_call: TRBD2
cdr3_nt: TGTGCCAGTAGTCCCAGTAGCGGGAGTGGTTCCAAAAACATTCAGTACTTC
cdr3_aa: CASSPSSGSGSKNIQYF

j_call: TRBJ1-4
cdr3_length: 16
v_call: TRBV5-1
clone_size: NA
d_call: NA
cdr3_nt: TGCGCCAGCAGCCACCTCGGACAGTCAACTAATGAAAAACTGTTTTTT
cdr3_aa: CASSHLGQSTNEKLFF

j_call: TRBJ1-2
cdr3_length: 13
v_call: TRBV12-3/TRBV12-4
clone_size: NA
d_call: NA
cdr3_nt: TGTGCCAGCACCGATAGAGGGTTTGATGGCTACACCTTC
cdr3_aa: CASTDRGFDGYTF

j_call: TRBJ2-3
cdr3_length: 11
v_call: TRBV20-1
clone_size: NA
d_call: NA
cdr3_nt: TGCACTGCCCGGGAAACAGATACGCAGTATTTT
cdr3_aa: CTARETDTQYF

j_call: TRBJ2-4
cdr3_length: 14
v_call: TRBV6-4
clone_size: NA
d_call: NA
cdr3_nt: TGTGCCAGCAGTACTACGGTAGCCAAAAACATTCAGTACTTC
cdr3_aa: CASSTTVAKNIQYF

j_call: TRBJ1-1
cdr3_length: 15
v_call: TRBV7-9
clone_size: NA
d_call: TRBD1
cdr3_nt: TGTGCCAGCAGCTTAGACGGACAGGGTTCGGAGGGGACTTTCTTT
cdr3_aa: CASSLDGQGSEGTFF

j_call: TRBJ2-1
cdr3_length: 18
v_call: TRBV7-2
clone_size: NA
d_call: TRBD2
cdr3_nt: TGTGCCAGCAGCTTAAGCGGCCATGGACTAGCGGGAGACAATGAGCAGTTCTTC
cdr3_aa: CASSLSGHGLAGDNEQFF

j_call: TRBJ2-5
cdr3_length: 14
v_call: TRBV7-8
clone_size: NA
d_call: NA
cdr3_nt: TGTGCCAGCAGCCCCCCTGCGATCCAAGAGACCCAGTACTTC
cdr3_aa: CASSPPAIQETQYF

j_call: TRBJ2-7
cdr3_length: 12
v_call: TRBV14
clone_size: NA
d_call: NA
cdr3_nt: TGTGCCAGCAGCCAAGTAAGGGGCGGGCAGTACTTC
cdr3_aa: CASSQVRGGQYF

j_call: TRBJ2-1
cdr3_length: 15
v_call: TRBV9
clone_size: NA
d_call: NA
cdr3_nt: TGTGCCAGCAGCGCGGGAGAACGGTCCTACAATGAGCAGTTCTTC
cdr3_aa: CASSAGERSYNEQFF

j_call: TRBJ1-6
cdr3_length: 15
v_call: TRBV9
clone_size: NA
d_call: NA
cdr3_nt: TGTGCCAGCAGCCCTCGGGGGGCCAGGGACTCACCCCTCCACTTT
cdr3_aa: CASSPRGARDSPLHF

j_call: TRBJ1-5
cdr3_length: 15
v_call: TRBV2
clone_size: NA
d_call: NA
cdr3_nt: TGTGCCAGCAGTGCTGCTCGGGAAGTCTCCCAGCCCCAGCATTTT
cdr3_aa: CASSAAREVSQPQHF

j_call: TRBJ2-1
cdr3_length: 11
v_call: TRBV7-8
clone_size: NA
d_call: NA
cdr3_nt: TGTGCCAGCAGCTTATTCGGTAGACAGTTCTTC
cdr3_aa: CASSLFGRQFF

j_call: TRBJ1-4
cdr3_length: 15
v_call: TRBV7-6
clone_size: NA
d_call: NA
cdr3_nt: TGTGCCAGCAGCCTATCCGAGGACATGGATGAAAAACTGTTTTTT
cdr3_aa: CASSLSEDMDEKLFF

j_call: TRBJ2-5
cdr3_length: 16
v_call: TRBV3-1/TRBV3-2
clone_size: NA
d_call: NA
cdr3_nt: TGTGCCAGCAGCCGCCAGGGGATATTTGCGATAGAGACCCAGTACTTC
cdr3_aa: CASSRQGIFAIETQYF

j_call: TRBJ1-5
cdr3_length: 13
v_call: TRBV30
clone_size: few
d_call: NA
cdr3_nt: TGTGCCTGGAGTGAGTTGAGAAATCAGCCCCAGCATTTT
cdr3_aa: CAWSELRNQPQHF

j_call: TRBJ1-1
cdr3_length: 14
v_call: TRBV6-5
clone_size: NA
d_call: TRBD1
cdr3_nt: TGTGCCAGCAGTCCCCGGACAGGGAACACTGAAGCTTTCTTT
cdr3_aa: CASSPRTGNTEAFF

j_call: TRBJ2-7
cdr3_length: 13
v_call: TRBV5-1
clone_size: NA
d_call: NA
cdr3_nt: TGCGCCAGCAGCTTGGGACTTGACTACGAGCAGTACTTC
cdr3_aa: CASSLGLDYEQYF

j_call: TRBJ1-5
cdr3_length: 16
v_call: TRBV5-1
clone_size: NA
d_call: NA
cdr3_nt: TGCGCCAGCAGCCCCTCTGGCAGGGCGGAGGGTCAGCCCCAGCATTTT
cdr3_aa: CASSPSGRAEGQPQHF

j_call: TRBJ2-1
cdr3_length: 17
v_call: TRBV29-1
clone_size: NA
d_call: TRBD2
cdr3_nt: TGCAGCGCTGCGGGACTAGCGGGTGGCCTAGGGTACAATGAGCAGTTCTTC
cdr3_aa: CSAAGLAGGLGYNEQFF

j_call: TRBJ1-2
cdr3_length: 14
v_call: TRBV5-1
clone_size: NA
d_call: TRBD1
cdr3_nt: TGCGCCAGCAGCTTGTCTGGGACAGGGAATGGCTACACCTTC
cdr3_aa: CASSLSGTGNGYTF

j_call: TRBJ1-2
cdr3_length: 13
v_call: TRBV10-3
clone_size: NA
d_call: NA
cdr3_nt: TGTGCCATCAGTAAGGACTTGAGATATGGCTACACCTTC
cdr3_aa: CAISKDLRYGYTF

j_call: TRBJ1-2
cdr3_length: 18
v_call: TRBV7-9
clone_size: NA
d_call: TRBD1
cdr3_nt: TGTGCCAGCAGCGAAGGCCCGGACAGGGGAAACTTTAACTATGGCTACACCTTC
cdr3_aa: CASSEGPDRGNFNYGYTF

j_call: TRBJ1-2
cdr3_length: 14
v_call: TRBV6-6
clone_size: NA
d_call: NA
cdr3_nt: TGTGCCAGCAGCTCCCAGGTTAGGGGCTATGGCTACACCTTC
cdr3_aa: CASSSQVRGYGYTF

j_call: TRBJ1-1
cdr3_length: 15
v_call: TRBV10-3
clone_size: once
d_call: NA
cdr3_nt: TGTGCCATCAGTGTCAGGGGACACCGGGACACTGAAGCTTTCTTT
cdr3_aa: CAISVRGHRDTEAFF

j_call: TRBJ1-4
cdr3_length: 14
v_call: TRBV5-1
clone_size: few
d_call: TRBD1
cdr3_nt: TGCGCCAGCAGCAGAGGGACAGAAAGTGAAAAACTGTTTTTT
cdr3_aa: CASSRGTESEKLFF

j_call: TRBJ1-1
cdr3_length: 14
v_call: TRBV9
clone_size: once
d_call: NA
cdr3_nt: TGTGCCAGCAGCGTAAGTTGGGCGAACACTGAAGCTTTCTTT
cdr3_aa: CASSVSWANTEAFF

j_call: TRBJ2-7
cdr3_length: 17
v_call: TRBV19
clone_size: many
d_call: TRBD2
cdr3_nt: TGTGCCAGTAGTACCCCATCGCGTGGGACTACCGCCTACGAGCAGTACTTC
cdr3_aa: CASSTPSRGTTAYEQYF

j_call: TRBJ2-5
cdr3_length: 13
v_call: TRBV5-4
clone_size: NA
d_call: TRBD2
cdr3_nt: TGTGCCAGCAGCTTGGTGGGGGGGGAGACCCAGTACTTC
cdr3_aa: CASSLVGGETQYF

j_call: TRBJ1-2
cdr3_length: 12
v_call: TRBV28
clone_size: NA
d_call: NA
cdr3_nt: TGTGCCAGCAGTGAGGAGATCTATGGCTACACCTTC
cdr3_aa: CASSEEIYGYTF

j_call: TRBJ2-1
cdr3_length: 17
v_call: TRBV3-1/TRBV3-2
clone_size: NA
d_call: TRBD2
cdr3_nt: TGTGCCAGCAGCCAAGGATGGGGCGGGAGGGCCCTTGGGGAGCAGTTCTTC
cdr3_aa: CASSQGWGGRALGEQFF

j_call: TRBJ1-4
cdr3_length: 16
v_call: TRBV28
clone_size: few
d_call: NA
cdr3_nt: TGTGCCAGCAGTTTAGGTGGGAGGGGTGTTAATGAAAAACTGTTTTTT
cdr3_aa: CASSLGGRGVNEKLFF

j_call: TRBJ2-2
cdr3_length: 20
v_call: TRBV5-5
clone_size: NA
d_call: TRBD1
cdr3_nt: TGTGCCAGCAGCTTCCCACCCAGCCGGGACAGGGGAGTAAACACCGGGGAGCTGTTTTTT
cdr3_aa: CASSFPPSRDRGVNTGELFF

j_call: TRBJ1-1
cdr3_length: 13
v_call: TRBV14
clone_size: NA
d_call: NA
cdr3_nt: TGTGCCAGCAGCCAAGTCAGCAACGGGGAAGCTTTCTTT
cdr3_aa: CASSQVSNGEAFF

j_call: TRBJ1-2
cdr3_length: 15
v_call: TRBV14
clone_size: NA
d_call: NA
cdr3_nt: TGTGCCAGCAGCCAATTATATGGGAGTTTTTATGGCTACACCTTC
cdr3_aa: CASSQLYGSFYGYTF

j_call: TRBJ1-5
cdr3_length: 15
v_call: TRBV30
clone_size: NA
d_call: NA
cdr3_nt: TGTGCCTGGAGTGTGGGGGGAACGGGAGGTCAGCCCCAGCATTTT
cdr3_aa: CAWSVGGTGGQPQHF

j_call: TRBJ1-5
cdr3_length: 15
v_call: TRBV7-2
clone_size: NA
d_call: NA
cdr3_nt: TGTGCCAGCAGCTTAAACAGTGTAGGTAGTAAGCCCCAGCATTTT
cdr3_aa: CASSLNSVGSKPQHF

j_call: TRBJ2-1
cdr3_length: 11
v_call: TRBV29-1
clone_size: NA
d_call: NA
cdr3_nt: TGCAGCGCCAACTTCGCAAATGAGCAGTTCTTC
cdr3_aa: CSANFANEQFF

j_call: TRBJ2-2
cdr3_length: 13
v_call: TRBV9
clone_size: NA
d_call: NA
cdr3_nt: TGTGCCAGCAGCGACTCATTGAACGGGGAGCTGTTTTTT
cdr3_aa: CASSDSLNGELFF

j_call: TRBJ1-6
cdr3_length: 14
v_call: TRBV5-1
clone_size: NA
d_call: NA
cdr3_nt: TGCGCCAGCAGCACCGGACAGAATAATTCACCCCTCCACTTT
cdr3_aa: CASSTGQNNSPLHF

j_call: TRBJ2-1
cdr3_length: 15
v_call: TRBV7-9
clone_size: NA
d_call: TRBD2
cdr3_nt: TGTGCCAGCAGCCCACCTAGCGGGAGGAACAATGAGCAGTTCTTC
cdr3_aa: CASSPPSGRNNEQFF

j_call: TRBJ1-6
cdr3_length: 13
v_call: TRBV6-5
clone_size: NA
d_call: TRBD1
cdr3_nt: TGTGCCAGCACTCGGGACAGGGAATCACCCCTCCACTTT
cdr3_aa: CASTRDRESPLHF

j_call: TRBJ2-7
cdr3_length: 15
v_call: TRBV7-2
clone_size: NA
d_call: TRBD2
cdr3_nt: TGTGCCAGCAGCTTATTGGGCGGGAGGGCCTACGAGCAGTACTTC
cdr3_aa: CASSLLGGRAYEQYF

j_call: TRBJ2-3
cdr3_length: 15
v_call: TRBV4-3
clone_size: NA
d_call: NA
cdr3_nt: TGCGCCAGCAGCCAAGATGACCGGGGAACAGATACGCAGTATTTT
cdr3_aa: CASSQDDRGTDTQYF

j_call: TRBJ1-2
cdr3_length: 15
v_call: TRBV3-1/TRBV3-2
clone_size: few
d_call: NA
cdr3_nt: TGTGCCAGCAGCCAAGCCCATGGAGGTGGCTATGGCTACACCTTC
cdr3_aa: CASSQAHGGGYGYTF

j_call: TRBJ1-3
cdr3_length: 14
v_call: TRBV7-9
clone_size: NA
d_call: NA
cdr3_nt: TGTGCCAGCAGCCACACCGATTCTGGAAACACCATATATTTT
cdr3_aa: CASSHTDSGNTIYF

j_call: TRBJ2-5
cdr3_length: 15
v_call: TRBV20-1
clone_size: NA
d_call: TRBD2
cdr3_nt: TGCAGTGCTAGTGGCCCTCTAGCGGGAGATGTGGCCCAGTACTTC
cdr3_aa: CSASGPLAGDVAQYF

j_call: TRBJ1-1
cdr3_length: 14
v_call: TRBV7-8
clone_size: NA
d_call: NA
cdr3_nt: TGTGCCAGCAGCTTTCGGCGGGCCGAGCTATCGGCTTTCTTT
cdr3_aa: CASSFRRAELSAFF

j_call: TRBJ2-7
cdr3_length: 18
v_call: TRBV2
clone_size: NA
d_call: NA
cdr3_nt: TGTGCCAGCAGGGCTATCTCGGGGCGGGGGCCATACTCCTACGAGCAGTACTTC
cdr3_aa: CASRAISGRGPYSYEQYF

j_call: TRBJ2-2
cdr3_length: 15
v_call: TRBV27
clone_size: once
d_call: NA
cdr3_nt: TGTGCCAGCAGTTTATCCTTTTCGAACACCGGGGAGCTGTTTTTT
cdr3_aa: CASSLSFSNTGELFF

j_call: TRBJ1-4
cdr3_length: 16
v_call: TRBV5-4
clone_size: NA
d_call: NA
cdr3_nt: TGTGCCAGCAGCCCCGGGGGGCTTGGCACTAATGAAAAACTGTTTTTT
cdr3_aa: CASSPGGLGTNEKLFF

j_call: TRBJ1-6
cdr3_length: 14
v_call: TRBV2
clone_size: once
d_call: TRBD1
cdr3_nt: TGTGCCAGCAGGGGGGACAGTGCTAATTCACCCCTCCACTTT
cdr3_aa: CASRGDSANSPLHF